The rows below give T cell receptor beta chains drawn from one sample of a study of vaccination and CD4 T cells after COVID-19. Each CDR3 protein gets one entry after TCRdb re-called the PCR reads with MiXCR. The sample holds about 18,000 distinct CDR3 sequences, approximately 78% seen once. Antigens for these TCRs are unknown. The sample in question was CD4+ T cells from blood, cultured in vitro, obtained after SARS-CoV-2 vaccination. The receptors were sampled from a human donor who received a COVID-19 vaccine. Both conserved end residues are part of each CDR3. The D gene is left open where the match is weak. Rows may omit the clone size; those that give it use once, few, many or a size class.

d_call j_call clone_size v_call cdr3_nt cdr3_aa
TRBD1 TRBJ2-2 . TRBV24-1 TGTGCCACCAGTGCCCTTCTCGGACAGGGAAACACCGGGGAGCTGTTTTTT CATSALLGQGNTGELFF
. TRBJ1-6 . TRBV6-5 TGTGCCAGCAGTTACTCTCGGATTAATTCACCCCTCCACTTT CASSYSRINSPLHF
. TRBJ1-3 once TRBV12-3/TRBV12-4 TGTGCCAGCAGTTTAAGGGTGCTGGGAGGAAACACCATATATTTT CASSLRVLGGNTIYF
TRBD1 TRBJ2-3 few TRBV24-1 TGTGCGACGACAGGGGCTAGCACAGATACGCAGTATTTT CATTGASTDTQYF
. TRBJ1-5 . TRBV5-1 TGCGCCAGCAGCTTCAGCGGCGGGGGTGGTCAGCCCCAGCATTTT CASSFSGGGGQPQHF
. TRBJ1-1 . TRBV7-9 TGTGCCAGCAGCTTCCTCAGGGAGGGGGTTGAAGCTTTCTTT CASSFLREGVEAFF
. TRBJ2-2 . TRBV10-2 TGCGCCAGCAGTGAGTCGGCTTCGGCCGGGGAGCTGTTTTTT CASSESASAGELFF
. TRBJ1-1 . TRBV24-1 TGTGCCACCAGTGACGCCAGCGGGACAAACACTGAAGCTTTCTTT CATSDASGTNTEAFF
TRBD1 TRBJ1-2 . TRBV5-1 TGCGCCAGCAGCTGGCAGACAGGGGGGACTAACTATGGCTACACCTTC CASSWQTGGTNYGYTF
. TRBJ2-2 few TRBV11-3 TGTGCCAGCAGCGCCCTCCGCCCCGGGGAGCTGTTTTTT CASSALRPGELFF
TRBD1 TRBJ1-2 . TRBV20-1 TGCAGTGCTAAAAACCGGGACAGGGCCTATGGCTACACCTTC CSAKNRDRAYGYTF
TRBD2 TRBJ2-2 . TRBV12-3/TRBV12-4 TGTGCCAGCAATAGCGGGGGCACCGGGGAGCTGTTTTTT CASNSGGTGELFF